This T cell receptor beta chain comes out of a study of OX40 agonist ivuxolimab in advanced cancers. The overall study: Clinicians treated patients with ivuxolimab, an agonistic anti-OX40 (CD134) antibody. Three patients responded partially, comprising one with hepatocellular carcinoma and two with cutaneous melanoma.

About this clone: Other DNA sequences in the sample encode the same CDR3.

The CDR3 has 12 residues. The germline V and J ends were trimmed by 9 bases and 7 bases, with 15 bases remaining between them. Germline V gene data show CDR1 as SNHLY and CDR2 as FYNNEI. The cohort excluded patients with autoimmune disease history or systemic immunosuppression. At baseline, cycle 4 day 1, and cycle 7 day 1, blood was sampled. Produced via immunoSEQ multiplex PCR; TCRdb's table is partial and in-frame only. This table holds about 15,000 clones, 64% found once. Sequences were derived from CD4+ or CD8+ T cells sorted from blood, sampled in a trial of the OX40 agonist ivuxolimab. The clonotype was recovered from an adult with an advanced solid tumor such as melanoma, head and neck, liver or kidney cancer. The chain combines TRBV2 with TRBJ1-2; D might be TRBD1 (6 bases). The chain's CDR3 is CARLQGRAGYTF. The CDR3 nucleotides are TGTGCCAGACTACAGGGACGGGCTGGCTACACCTTC.